The present entry profiles one T cell receptor (beta chain) with its context. This clone's antigen is unknown. Per-nucleotide qualities are absent, and no much larger clonotype sits a single base away. TCRbeta CDR3 regions were amplified from genomic DNA by means of the immunoSEQ Assay, a bias-controlled multiplex PCR. The paper's data handling went like this. Nucleated cell counts per sample were estimated from amplification of reference gene primers within the assay. To quantify the absolute abundance of each unique TCRbeta CDR3 rearrangement, sequence reads were collapsed and filtered. For each sample, productive Simpson clonality was calculated as the square root of Simpson's diversity index across productive rearrangements. The table was pulled from immuneACCESS by TCRdb, which kept in-frame rearrangements only. Such tables lose some clones; where checked, under half of the loss comes from unresolved V genes, and the rest has no known cause. That table supplies the V and J calls and clone size; D and trimming were determined from the DNA. The sample table shows fewer than 300,000 clones, and 80% to 95% are seen once. The top ten constitute roughly 1.1% of the sample.

The entry originates in a study of blood T cell repertoires in COVID-19 (dated by TCRdb to the early 2020s). The study in broad terms: Collaborator samples came from the United States, Italy and Spain and covered acute and convalescent phases of COVID-19. Samples were obtained from the ongoing ImmuneRACE study (first 160 participants) and from about 1,300 subjects provided by 6 global collaborators. The material from the prospective study consisted of cDNA or gDNA derived from T cells, B-cell-depleted T cells, or PBMCs. The repertoires were released in a freely available public database intended as a resource for research on the immune response to SARS-CoV-2. HLA class I and class II types, where available, came from metadata supplied by the sample provider rather than from assay-based typing. Subjects who had been exposed to COVID-19, were actively infected with it, or had recovered from it provided the deeply sampled blood TCRbeta repertoires that made up the dataset. Nearly every sample came with metadata listing a de-identified subject ID, COVID-19 status, age in years and sex.

CDR1 and CDR2, looked up from the germline V gene, are MDHEN and SYDVKM. Trimming takes 5 bases off V and 4 bases off J; junction bases not matched to a gene: 7. Including cysteine and phenylalanine, the CDR3 has 14 amino acids. The read is trimmed to its CDR3 DNA, 42 bases read in frame from base 1. In the prospective study, participants were roughly 18 to 95 years old, resided in about two dozen geographic areas of the United States, and were enrolled through a virtual design. In the prospective study, cohorts were assigned on the basis of participant-reported clinical history obtained from a screening survey and a study questionnaire. Recovered participants in ImmuneRACE Cohort 3 were defined by two consecutive negative NP/OP PCR tests, clearance by a healthcare professional, or resolution of symptoms. Mobile phlebotomists in the prospective study collected whole blood, serum and a nasopharyngeal or oropharyngeal swab from every participant. Over a roughly 2-month period, participants in the prospective study had the option of providing additional blood draws and questionnaires. Blood samples from the prospective study were shipped frozen or at room temperature prior to DNA extraction.

Summary of the overall study and its limitations: The quantity of clinical and demographic metadata differed by source and by participant and was supplied without curation.

The sequence was obtained from a woman younger than 45 who had recovered from COVID-19. The sequence joins TRBV28 to TRBJ1-2; 7 nucleotides in the junction match TRBD1. The specimen sequenced was PBMCs or T cells enriched from blood (not recorded which). The nucleotide sequence is TGTGCCAGCAGTACTACCGGGACAGCCTATGGCTACACCTTC. Its product reads: CASSTTGTAYGYTF.